The 19 T cell receptor beta chains below come from one sample, sequenced in a study of T-cell memory formation after mild COVID-19. TCRdb reprocessed the 5' RACE reads via MiXCR and lists one record per CDR3 protein. This sample has some 130,000 distinct CDR3 sequences, with approximately 15% found just once. Sequencing input: PBMCs or a T cell subset sorted from them (not recorded which). These receptors were obtained from an adult woman who had mild COVID-19 (a few samples of this study predate the infection). Cell type and time point are not known.

This clonotype has more than one count but fewer than ten. The chain uses TRBV20-1 and TRBJ2-7, with TRBD1 matching over 7 bases. The CDR3 extends over 14 amino acids. V shed 4 bases and J 2 bases; nucleotides not matched to a gene: 8. The germline V gene has CDR1 DFQATT and CDR2 SNEGSKA (reference sequence). CDR3 sequence: CSAITGVETYEQYF. In DNA form, the CDR3 reads TGCAGTGCTATCACAGGGGTTGAGACCTACGAGCAGTACTTC.

Here the CDR3 reads CASSLSSPAVYEQFF. As DNA, the CDR3 is TGTGCCAGCAGCCTAAGTTCTCCAGCCGTCTATGAGCAGTTCTTC. The chain is built from TRBV7-2 and TRBJ2-1; D is unresolved. V lost 5 bases, J lost 8 bases, and 19 bases lay in between. The CDR3 is made up of 15 amino acids. The germline V gene encodes CDR1 SGHTA and CDR2 FQGNSA.

The rearrangement uses TRBV19 and TRBJ1-1, with 10 positions matching TRBD1. Per the germline V gene, CDR1 is LNHDA and CDR2 is SQIVND (reference sequence). This CDR3 region has 15 residues. The junction had 7 bases not matched to a gene; V was cut back by 5 bases and J by 4 bases. The CDR3 is CASSPYDRGPTEAFF. As DNA, the CDR3 is TGTGCCAGTAGTCCATACGACAGGGGGCCCACTGAAGCTTTCTTT.

The rearrangement uses TRBV6-6 and TRBJ1-5; TRBD1 agrees at 12 bases. There are 17 residues in the CDR3. Germline V lookup: CDR1 MNHNY, CDR2 SVGAGI (reference sequence). V was pared by 2 bases and J by 6 bases, with 8 bases of the junction left unmatched. The CDR3 region has the DNA TGTGCCAGCAGTTACAACCCGGGACAGGGGGCTGTTCAGCCCCAGCATTTT. The encoded protein is CASSYNPGQGAVQPQHF.

J is TRBJ2-1 and V is TRBV18, with 11 bases identical to TRBD2. The CDR3 is 15 residues long. Germline CDR1 KGHSH, CDR2 LQKENI. V shed 1 base and J 10 bases; nucleotides not matched to a gene: 6. The CDR3 is CASSPRGLAEAEQFF. The CDR3 coding sequence is TGTGCCAGCTCACCACGGGGACTAGCGGAGGCCGAGCAGTTCTTC.

This clonotype has a handful of counts. The gene calls are TRBV5-1 and TRBJ2-3; no clear D. Between the trimmed V and J ends, which lost 4 bases and 8 bases, there was a span of 20 bases. From germline, CDR1 is SGHRS and CDR2 YFSETQ. The CDR3 covers 15 residues. CDR3 in DNA: TGCGCCAGCAGCCAGAGGTCGCAAACCCCGGGTACGCAGTATTTT. As protein: CASSQRSQTPGTQYF.

There are a few counts of this clonotype. This rearrangement joins TRBV20-1 to TRBJ2-2; D could derive from TRBD1 or TRBD2 (7 bases each). Germline V gene lookup returns CDR1 DFQATT and CDR2 SNEGSKA (reference sequence). Trimming shortened V by 2 bases and J by 5 bases, and 15 bases separated the two germline ends. This CDR3 spans 15 amino acids. The CDR3 coding sequence is TGCAGTGCTAGATCGGGCAGGGGGGGGACCGGGGAGCTGTTTTTT. Its translation is CSARSGRGGTGELFF.

There are a few counts of this clonotype. The chain is built from TRBV7-3 and TRBJ2-1; 9 positions agree with TRBD2. V lost 2 bases and J lost 8; bases outside the gene matches: 10. The CDR3 is 16 residues long. The germline gives CDR1 SGHTA, CDR2 FQGTGA. The CDR3 coding sequence is TGTGCCAGCAGCTTAGGGCTAGCGGGGCCCGAGGATGAGCAGTTCTTC. Translating gives CASSLGLAGPEDEQFF.

The chain employs TRBV7-2 and TRBJ1-5; D remains unclear. V dropped 5 bases and J dropped 6 bases, with 8 bases sitting between them. The CDR3 length is 12 residues. The germline V gene encodes CDR1 SGHTA and CDR2 FQGNSA. The CDR3 sequence: CASSILGQPQHF. In nucleotides, the CDR3 is TGTGCCAGCAGCATTCTGGGTCAGCCCCAGCATTTT.

This chain connects TRBV5-1 to TRBJ2-5, with 7 bases fitting TRBD1. V dropped 4 bases and J dropped 2; count of bases not matched to a gene: 8. CDR1 and CDR2 from the germline V gene are SGHRS and YFSETQ. The CDR3 spans 15 residues. CDR3 amino acids: CASSPSQGLQETQYF. In DNA form, the CDR3 reads TGCGCCAGCAGCCCATCACAGGGGTTACAAGAGACCCAGTACTTC.

The rearrangement links TRBV19 to TRBJ2-3; unclear D gene. The CDR3 loop spans 16 amino acids. Germline CDR1 reads LNHDA; CDR2 reads SQIVND (reference sequence). Trimming took 4 bases from V and 4 from J, leaving 18 bases between them. The CDR3 protein is CASSTRMTGRSDTQYF. CDR3 in DNA: TGTGCCAGTAGTACTCGGATGACGGGTCGATCAGATACGCAGTATTTT. Complete variable domain (other parts from reference TRBV19 and TRBJ2-3): DGGITQSPKYLFRKEGQNVTLSCEQNLNHDAMYWYRQDPGQGLRLIYYSQIVNDFQKGDIAEGYSVSREKKESFPLTVTSAQKNPTAFYLCASSTRMTGRSDTQYFGPGTRLTVL.

The V and J genes are TRBV20-1 and TRBJ2-1; 16 nucleotides agree with TRBD2. CDR1 and CDR2 (germline): DFQATT, SNEGSKA (reference sequence). The CDR3 consists of 18 residues. The V segment lost 1 base and the J segment 2 bases; nucleotides outside the gene matches: 5. The CDR3 region is CSARAGTSGRGTYNEQFF. CDR3 sequence (DNA): TGCAGTGCTAGAGCCGGGACTAGCGGGAGGGGTACCTACAATGAGCAGTTCTTC.

In this sample, this clonotype turned up a few times. The rearrangement links TRBV5-6 to TRBJ2-5; no clear D. The CDR3 has 13 residues. With 0 bases removed from V and 3 bases from J, the gap between germline ends came to 6 bases. The V gene's germline CDR1 is SGHDT and CDR2 YYEEEE. Here the CDR3 DNA reads TGTGCCAGCAGCTTGGACAGTGAAGAGACCCAGTACTTC. Translating it yields CASSLDSEETQYF.

This clonotype occurred a few times. This CDR3 is CASSLGGLSNQPQHF. The CDR3 DNA reads TGCGCCAGCAGCTTGGGGGGGTTAAGCAATCAGCCCCAGCATTTT. This sequence joins TRBV5-1 and TRBJ1-5, with D maybe TRBD1 (5 bases). Looked up from germline, CDR1 is SGHRS and CDR2 is YFSETQ. Trimming cost V 0 bases and J 1 base, with 8 bases left between them. The CDR3 is 15 amino acids. Complete variable domain (other parts from reference TRBV5-1 and TRBJ1-5): KAGVTQTPRYLIKTRGQQVTLSCSPISGHRSVSWYQQTPGQGLQFLFEYFSETQRNKGNFPGRFSGRQFSNSRSEMNVSTLELGDSALYLCASSLGGLSNQPQHFGDGTRLSIL.

This clonotype was counted between two and nine times. The chain employs TRBV7-2 and TRBJ2-3; possible D gene TRBD2, 5 bases. The CDR3 spans 12 residues. Trimming removed 3 bases from V and 7 bases from J, with 8 bases in between. The germline V gene has CDR1 SGHTA and CDR2 FQGNSA. The CDR3 sequence: CASSFPGNTQYF. The DNA for the CDR3 is TGTGCCAGCAGCTTTCCGGGGAATACGCAGTATTTT. The variable domain in full, with the rest retrieved from reference TRBV7-2 and TRBJ2-3, is GAGVSQSPSNKVTEKGKDVELRCDPISGHTALYWYRQSLGQGLEFLIYFQGNSAPDKSGLPSDRFSAERTGGSVSTLTIQRTQQEDSAVYLCASSFPGNTQYFGPGTRLTVL.

This rearrangement joins TRBV4-3 to TRBJ2-7; the match to TRBD1 covers 10 bases. The germline CDR1 and CDR2 sequences are LGHNA and YSLEER. This CDR3 is built from 15 residues. The V gene end was trimmed by 1 base and the J gene end by 3 bases; junction bases not matched to a gene: 3. DNA for the CDR3: TGCGCCAGCAGCCAAGCGGACAGGGGGTTCTACGAGCAGTACTTC. This codes for CASSQADRGFYEQYF.

This clonotype was seen only a few times. The chain is built from TRBV19 and TRBJ2-7; D is ambiguous. V lost 1 base, J lost 3 bases, and 7 bases lay in between. The CDR3 length is 13 residues. Germline V CDR1 and CDR2: LNHDA, SQIVND (reference sequence). The CDR3 reads CASSIVGDYEQYF. The CDR3 DNA reads as TGTGCCAGTAGTATAGTAGGAGACTACGAGCAGTACTTC.

The rearrangement links TRBV18 to TRBJ2-5, with TRBD2 matching over 9 bases. V lost 8 bases and J lost 2; bases outside the gene matches: 12. This CDR3 is built from 16 residues. In germline, CDR1 is KGHSH, CDR2 LQKENI. The DNA for the CDR3 is TGTGCCAGCGCCTCCTATAGCGGGAGTCAACAAGAGACCCAGTACTTC. As protein: CASASYSGSQQETQYF.

The sample holds a few counts of this clonotype. The chain recombines TRBV5-1 with TRBJ2-2; D remains unclear. Germline-derived CDR1 and CDR2 are SGHRS and YFSETQ. With 5 bases removed from V and 3 bases from J, the gap between germline ends came to 11 bases. The CDR3 covers 14 residues. DNA of the CDR3: TGCGCCAGCAGGATAGGAGTAGACACCGGGGAGCTGTTTTTT. It is translated as CASRIGVDTGELFF.